This TCR beta chain was captured by sequencing in a study of cytotoxic CD8 clonotypes in ibrutinib-treated CLL. Germline CDR1 LNHDA, CDR2 SQIVND (reference sequence). J gave up 4 bases and V 5 bases, and 4 bases lay outside the gene matches. This CDR3 has 15 amino acids. TCRdb's copy holds only in-frame clones and misses some; the assay was immunoSEQ multiplex PCR. The data show about 160,000 clones, around nine tenths seen once. This material consisted of PBMCs, taken at disease progression, from a patient treated with ibrutinib. The rearrangement uses TRBV19 and TRBJ2-2, with TRBD1 matching 10 bases. This TCR was recovered from a human donor with chronic lymphocytic leukemia. The CDR3 DNA reads as TGTGCCAGTAGTGTTGGGACAGGGGTCACCGGGGAGCTGTTTTTT. Translated: CASSVGTGVTGELFF.